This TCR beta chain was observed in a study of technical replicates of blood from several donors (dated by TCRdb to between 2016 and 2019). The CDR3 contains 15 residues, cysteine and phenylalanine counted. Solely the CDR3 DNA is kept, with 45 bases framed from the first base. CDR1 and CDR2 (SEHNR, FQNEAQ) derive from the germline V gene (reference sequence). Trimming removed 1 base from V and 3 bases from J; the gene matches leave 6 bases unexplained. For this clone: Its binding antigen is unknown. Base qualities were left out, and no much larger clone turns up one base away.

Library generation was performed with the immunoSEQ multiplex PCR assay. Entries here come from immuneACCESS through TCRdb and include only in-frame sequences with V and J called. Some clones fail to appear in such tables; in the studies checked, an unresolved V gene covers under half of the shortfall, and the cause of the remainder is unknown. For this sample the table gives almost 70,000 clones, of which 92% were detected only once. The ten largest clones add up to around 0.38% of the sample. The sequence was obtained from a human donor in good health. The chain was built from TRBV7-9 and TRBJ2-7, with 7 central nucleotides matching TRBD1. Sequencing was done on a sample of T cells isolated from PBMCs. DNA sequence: TGTGCCAGCAGCTTAGGTACAGGGGATCGCTACGAGCAGTACTTC. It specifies CASSLGTGDRYEQYF.